Shown below are 3 T cell receptor beta chains from a single sample sequenced in a study of tumor-infiltrating lymphocytes in primary liver carcinoma. TCR beta cDNA was reverse-transcribed from roughly 520 ng of total RNA. The reaction used a constant-region primer and ProtoScript II reverse transcriptase. Employing slightly modified ARM-PCR, three nested multiplex PCR rounds were run, and these gave rise to the TCR beta libraries. Forward primers for TRBV1-TRBV30 and a C-beta reverse primer served the first two PCR rounds, at 10 cycles each. TCRdb redid the calling of the multiplex PCR reads with MiXCR, one entry per CDR3 protein. The sample contains about 110,000 distinct CDR3 sequences, around two thirds of which appear only once. Scientists recovered RNA and DNA together from about 21-30 mg of unsorted bulk tissue. Sequenced sample: liver tumor tissue from sampling region 1. Subset specified: tumor region T1, superior pole. These receptors all stem from a woman aged 55-70 years with primary liver carcinoma and hepatitis B virus infection.

This chain links TRBV11-2 with TRBJ2-7; D perhaps matches TRBD2 (6 bases). The CDR3 spans 14 residues. Germline V CDR1 and CDR2: SGHAT, FQNNGV. The V end was cut by 5 bases, the J end by 4 bases, with 15 bases between. Here the CDR3 reads CASSVPGVHYEQYF. CDR3 nucleotides: TGTGCCAGCAGCGTTCCGGGAGTGCATTACGAGCAGTACTTC.

Notes on this clonotype: It may be a read error: a sequence one base away is much more abundant. The J gene is TRBJ1-2, the V gene TRBV29-1, with TRBD1 matching 10 bases. The trim removed 5 bases at V and 2 bases at J, leaving 17 bases unmatched. CDR3 length equals 18 residues. Germline CDR1 is SQVTM and CDR2 is ANQGSEA. CDR3 sequence: CSVSSPRDRGWGNYGYTF. The CDR3 bases are TGCAGCGTTTCCTCCCCCCGGGACAGGGGATGGGGGAACTATGGCTACACCTTC. Filled out from reference TRBV29-1 and TRBJ1-2, the complete variable domain reads SAVISQKPSRDICQRGTSLTIQCQVDSQVTMMFWYRQQPGQSLTLIATANQGSEATYESGFVIDKFPISRPNLTFSTLTVSNMSPEDSSIYLCSVSSPRDRGWGNYGYTFGSGTRLTVV.

Only a few counts were recorded for this clonotype. Its ends do not fully match the called genes, so a read error is possible. The chain joins TRBV29-1 to TRBJ2-2, with D maybe TRBD2 (5 bases). CDR1 SQVTM and CDR2 ANQGSEA come from the germline V gene. The CDR3 contains 14 residues. The CDR3 sequence: CSVEGPAKAGELVF. In DNA, the CDR3 is TGCAGCGTTGAAGGGCCTGCGAAGGCCGGGGAGCTGGTTTTT.